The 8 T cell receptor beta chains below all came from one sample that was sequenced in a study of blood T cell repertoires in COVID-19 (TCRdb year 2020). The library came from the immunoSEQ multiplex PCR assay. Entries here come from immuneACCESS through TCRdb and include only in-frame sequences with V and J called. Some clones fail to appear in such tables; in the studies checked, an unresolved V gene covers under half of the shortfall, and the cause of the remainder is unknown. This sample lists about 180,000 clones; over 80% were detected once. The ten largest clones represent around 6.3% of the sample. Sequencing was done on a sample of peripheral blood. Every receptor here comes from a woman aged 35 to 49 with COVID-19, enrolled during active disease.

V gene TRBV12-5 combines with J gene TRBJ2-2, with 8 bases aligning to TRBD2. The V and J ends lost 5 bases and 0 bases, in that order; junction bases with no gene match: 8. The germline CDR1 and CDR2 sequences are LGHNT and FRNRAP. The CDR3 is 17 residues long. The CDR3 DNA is TGTGCTAGTGGTATCTCTTCGGGGGGGGCGAACACCGGGGAGCTGTTTTTT. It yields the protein CASGISSGGANTGELFF.

The CDR3 loop reads CASDFGVNTEAFF. The CDR3 DNA sequence: TGTGCCAGTGACTTCGGGGTTAACACTGAAGCTTTCTTT. The V call is TRBV19, the J call TRBJ1-1; D not resolved. Trimming removed 8 bases from V and 2 bases from J, with 12 bases in between. The CDR3 spans 13 residues. Germline V CDR1 and CDR2: LNHDA, SQIVND (reference sequence).

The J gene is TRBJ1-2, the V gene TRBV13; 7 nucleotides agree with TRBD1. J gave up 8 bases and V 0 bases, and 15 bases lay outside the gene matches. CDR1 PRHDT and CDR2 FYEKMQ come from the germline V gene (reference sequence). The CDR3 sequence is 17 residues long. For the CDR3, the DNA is TGTGCCAGCAGCTTAGGATCCGGCCGCAGGGGGAGTGGGGGCTACACCTTC. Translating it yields CASSLGSGRRGSGGYTF.

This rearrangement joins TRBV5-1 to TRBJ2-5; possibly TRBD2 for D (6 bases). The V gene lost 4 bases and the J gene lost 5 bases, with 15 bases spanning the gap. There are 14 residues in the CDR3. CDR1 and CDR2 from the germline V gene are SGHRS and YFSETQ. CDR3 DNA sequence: TGCGCCAGCAGCCGGCTGGGGGGAAAGGAGACCCAGTACTTC. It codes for CASSRLGGKETQYF.

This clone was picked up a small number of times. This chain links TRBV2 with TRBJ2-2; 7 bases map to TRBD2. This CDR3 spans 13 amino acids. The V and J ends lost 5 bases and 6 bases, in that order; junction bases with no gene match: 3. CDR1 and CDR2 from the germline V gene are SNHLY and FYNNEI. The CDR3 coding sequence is TGTGCCAGCAGTCGACTAGCTGCCGGGGAGCTGTTTTTT. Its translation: CASSRLAAGELFF.

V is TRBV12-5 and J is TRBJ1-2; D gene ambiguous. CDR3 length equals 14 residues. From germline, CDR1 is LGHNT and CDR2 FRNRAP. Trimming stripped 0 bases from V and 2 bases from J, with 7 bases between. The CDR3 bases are TGTGCTAGTGGTTTGGTAACGGGAAACTATGGCTACACCTTC. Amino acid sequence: CASGLVTGNYGYTF.

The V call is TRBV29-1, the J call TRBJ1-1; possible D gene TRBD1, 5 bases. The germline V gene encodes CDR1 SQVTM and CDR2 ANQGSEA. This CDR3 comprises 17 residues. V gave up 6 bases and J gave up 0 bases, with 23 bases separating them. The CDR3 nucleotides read TGCAGCGTAGCGGGAGCAAGGGGAATGGGGATGAACACTGAAGCTTTCTTT. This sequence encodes CSVAGARGMGMNTEAFF.

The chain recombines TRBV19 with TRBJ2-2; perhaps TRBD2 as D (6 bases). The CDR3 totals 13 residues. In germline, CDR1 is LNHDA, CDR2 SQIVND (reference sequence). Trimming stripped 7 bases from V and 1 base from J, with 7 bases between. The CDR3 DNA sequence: TGTGCCAGTACGGAGGGGAACACCGGGGAGCTGTTTTTT. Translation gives CASTEGNTGELFF.